This T cell receptor (beta chain) comes out of a study of cytomegalovirus exposure and HLA in healthy donors. Study-wide results and limits: An apparent linkage of common viral pathogens to several of the most significant clusters emerged in a later analysis.

Both 60 Vbeta primers and 13 Jbeta primers went into the PCR. Sequencing used immunoSEQ multiplex PCR; TCRdb keeps in-frame clones, though not all of them. The sample records 150,000 to 200,000 clones, more than 65% being singletons. The V end lost 3 bases, the J end lost 7 bases, and 16 bases lay between the germline ends. The CDR3 runs to 15 residues. CDR1 is MDHEN and CDR2 is SYDVKM in the germline V gene. To note about this clone: Its antigen is currently unknown.

Source material: PBMCs. The chain couples TRBV28 to TRBJ1-3, with a possible D match to TRBD1 (5 bases). This TCR was sampled from a female donor in good health and CMV-seronegative. The CDR3 here is CASSLPNQGGNTIYF. CDR3 in DNA: TGTGCCAGCAGTTTGCCTAACCAGGGAGGGAACACCATATATTTT.